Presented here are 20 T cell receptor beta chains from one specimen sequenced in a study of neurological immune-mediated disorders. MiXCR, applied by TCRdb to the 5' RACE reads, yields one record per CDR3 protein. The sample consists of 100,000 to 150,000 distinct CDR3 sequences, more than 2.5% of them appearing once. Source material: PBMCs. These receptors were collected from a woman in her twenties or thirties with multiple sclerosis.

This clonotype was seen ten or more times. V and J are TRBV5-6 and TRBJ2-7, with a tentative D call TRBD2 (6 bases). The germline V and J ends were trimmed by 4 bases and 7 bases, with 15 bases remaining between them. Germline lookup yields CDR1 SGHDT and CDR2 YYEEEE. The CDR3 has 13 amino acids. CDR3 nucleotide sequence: TGTGCCAGCAGCAAGGGACTTTCGGGGGAGCAGTACTTC. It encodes CASSKGLSGEQYF.

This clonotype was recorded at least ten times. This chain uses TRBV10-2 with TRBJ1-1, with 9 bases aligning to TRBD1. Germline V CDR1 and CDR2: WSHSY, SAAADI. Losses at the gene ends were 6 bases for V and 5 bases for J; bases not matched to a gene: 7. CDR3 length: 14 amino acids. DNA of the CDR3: TGCGCCAGCAGCGAGACAGGGGGAGGGACTGAAGCTTTCTTT. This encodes CASSETGGGTEAFF.

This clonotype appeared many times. The CDR3 DNA sequence: TGTGCCAGCTCACCGCAGGGGCTTGGTGGCAATGAGCAGTTCTTC. Amino acid sequence: CASSPQGLGGNEQFF. The V call is TRBV18, the J call TRBJ2-1, with TRBD1 as a possible D gene (6 bases). With 3 bases removed from V and 6 bases from J, the gap between germline ends came to 15 bases. CDR1 is KGHSH and CDR2 is LQKENI in the germline V gene. This CDR3 has 15 residues.

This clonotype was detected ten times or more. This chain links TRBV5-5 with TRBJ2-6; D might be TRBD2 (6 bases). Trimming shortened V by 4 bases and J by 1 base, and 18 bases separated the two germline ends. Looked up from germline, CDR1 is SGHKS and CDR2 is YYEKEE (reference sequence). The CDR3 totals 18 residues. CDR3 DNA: TGTGCCAGCAGCGCGGGGCCTTCAACCCCATCTGGGGCCAACGTCCTGACTTTC. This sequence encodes CASSAGPSTPSGANVLTF.

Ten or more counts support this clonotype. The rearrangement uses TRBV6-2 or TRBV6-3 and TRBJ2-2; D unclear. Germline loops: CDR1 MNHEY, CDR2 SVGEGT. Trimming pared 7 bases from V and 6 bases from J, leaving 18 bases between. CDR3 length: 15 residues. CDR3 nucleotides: TGTGCCAGCAAAGTCCGTCTGGAATCGGCCGGGGAGCTGTTTTTT. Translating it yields CASKVRLESAGELFF.

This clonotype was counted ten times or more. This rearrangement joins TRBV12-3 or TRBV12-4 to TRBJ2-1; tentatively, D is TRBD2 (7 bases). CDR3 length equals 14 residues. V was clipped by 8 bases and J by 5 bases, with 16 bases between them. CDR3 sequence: CASQGGGYDNEQFF. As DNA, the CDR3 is TGTGCCAGCCAAGGGGGGGGGTACGACAATGAGCAGTTCTTC.

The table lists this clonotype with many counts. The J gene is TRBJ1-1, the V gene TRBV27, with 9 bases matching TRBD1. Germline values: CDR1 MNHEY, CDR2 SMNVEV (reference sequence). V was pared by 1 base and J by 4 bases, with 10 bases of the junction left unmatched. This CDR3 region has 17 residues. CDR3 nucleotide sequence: TGTGCCAGCAGTTTATACCATACAGGGGGCGTGAGCACTGAAGCTTTCTTT. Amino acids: CASSLYHTGGVSTEAFF.

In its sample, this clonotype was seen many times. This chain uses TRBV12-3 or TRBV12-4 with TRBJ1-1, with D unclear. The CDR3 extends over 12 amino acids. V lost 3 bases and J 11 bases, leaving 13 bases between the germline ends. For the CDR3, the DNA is TGTGCCAGCAGTTTGGAAGGGTTGAGGGCTTTCTTT. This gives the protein CASSLEGLRAFF.

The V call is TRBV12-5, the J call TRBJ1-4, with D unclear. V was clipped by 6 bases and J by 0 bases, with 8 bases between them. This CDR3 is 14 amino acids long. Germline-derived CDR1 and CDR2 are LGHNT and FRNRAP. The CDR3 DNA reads TGTGCTAGTGGATTTAAAGCAACTAATGAAAAACTGTTTTTT. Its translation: CASGFKATNEKLFF.

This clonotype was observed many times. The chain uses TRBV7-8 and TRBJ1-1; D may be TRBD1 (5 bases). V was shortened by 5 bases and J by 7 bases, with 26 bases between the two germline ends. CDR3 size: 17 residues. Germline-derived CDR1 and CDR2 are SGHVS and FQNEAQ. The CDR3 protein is CASSTIRRDHQENEAFF. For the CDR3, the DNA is TGTGCCAGCAGCACAATCCGCAGGGACCATCAGGAAAATGAAGCTTTCTTT.

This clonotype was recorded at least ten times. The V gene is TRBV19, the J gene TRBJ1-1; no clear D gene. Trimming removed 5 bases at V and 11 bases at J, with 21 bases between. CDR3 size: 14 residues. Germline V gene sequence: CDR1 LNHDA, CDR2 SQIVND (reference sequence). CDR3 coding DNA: TGTGCCAGTAGTCTCCTCCCAGGATCAAGCTCGGCTTTCTTT. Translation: CASSLLPGSSSAFF.

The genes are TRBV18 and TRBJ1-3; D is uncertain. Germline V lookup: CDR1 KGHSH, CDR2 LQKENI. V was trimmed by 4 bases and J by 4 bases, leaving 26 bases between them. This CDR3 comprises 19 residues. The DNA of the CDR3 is TGTGCCAGCTCACTCGTGCCCGGGTCGGACGGAACAATCGGAAACACCATATATTTT. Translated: CASSLVPGSDGTIGNTIYF.

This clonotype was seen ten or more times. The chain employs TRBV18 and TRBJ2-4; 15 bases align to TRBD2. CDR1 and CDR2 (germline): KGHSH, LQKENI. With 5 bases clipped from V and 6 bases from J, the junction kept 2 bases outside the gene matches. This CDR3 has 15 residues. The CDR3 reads CASSEGLAGGNIQYF. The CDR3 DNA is TGTGCCAGCTCAGAGGGACTAGCGGGAGGAAACATTCAGTACTTC.

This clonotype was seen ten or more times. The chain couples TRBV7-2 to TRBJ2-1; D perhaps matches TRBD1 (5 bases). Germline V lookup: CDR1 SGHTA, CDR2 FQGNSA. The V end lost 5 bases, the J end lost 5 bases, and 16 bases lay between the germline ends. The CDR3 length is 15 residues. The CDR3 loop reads CASSGDFLGHNEQFF. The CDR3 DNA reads TGTGCCAGCAGCGGCGACTTCTTGGGGCACAATGAGCAGTTCTTC.

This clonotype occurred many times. CDR3 sequence: CASSGGQINEQFF. CDR3 DNA sequence: TGTGCCAGCAGTGGGGGACAGATCAATGAGCAGTTCTTC. The chain carries TRBV12-3 or TRBV12-4 and TRBJ2-1; TRBD1 matches 7 bases. The ends lost 5 bases at V and 6 bases at J; junction bases unmatched: 4. CDR3 length: 13 residues.

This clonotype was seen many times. In nucleotides, the CDR3 is TGCGCCAGCAGCCCGCACCCGGGACAGAGATACAATGAGCAGTTCTTC. It yields the protein CASSPHPGQRYNEQFF. The rearrangement joins TRBV4-1 to TRBJ2-1, with 7 bases that match TRBD1. The CDR3 is 16 amino acids. Unmatched junction bases numbered 10, after V lost 4 bases and J lost 4 bases. Germline V gives CDR1 MGHRA, CDR2 YSYEKL.

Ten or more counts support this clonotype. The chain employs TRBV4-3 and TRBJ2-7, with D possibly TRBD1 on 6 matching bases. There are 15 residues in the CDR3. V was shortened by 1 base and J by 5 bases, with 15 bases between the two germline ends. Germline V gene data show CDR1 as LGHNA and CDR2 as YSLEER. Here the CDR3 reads CASSQAPGAGDEQYF. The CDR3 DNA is TGCGCCAGCAGCCAAGCCCCAGGGGCAGGGGACGAGCAGTACTTC.

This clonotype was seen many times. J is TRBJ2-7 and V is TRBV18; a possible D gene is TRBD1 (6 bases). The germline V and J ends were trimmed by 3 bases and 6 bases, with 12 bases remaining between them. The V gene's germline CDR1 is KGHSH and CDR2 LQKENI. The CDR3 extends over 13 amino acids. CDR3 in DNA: TGTGCCAGCTCACCGGACAGCACGGCCGAGCAGTACTTC. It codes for CASSPDSTAEQYF. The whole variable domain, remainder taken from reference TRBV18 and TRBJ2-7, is NAGVMQNPRHLVRRRGQEARLRCSPMKGHSHVYWYRQLPEEGLKFMVYLQKENIIDESGMPKERFSAEFPKEGPSILRIQQVVRGDSAAYFCASSPDSTAEQYFGPGTRLTVT.

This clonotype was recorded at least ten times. Here the CDR3 DNA reads TGTGCCAGCAGCTCGACTAGCTGGTTCAGTGAGCAGTTCTTC. It codes for CASSSTSWFSEQFF. The chain recombines TRBV7-9 with TRBJ2-1; 7 bases fit TRBD2. CDR3 length: 14 amino acids. The junction had 9 bases not matched to a gene; V was cut back by 4 bases and J by 9 bases. CDR1 is SEHNR and CDR2 is FQNEAQ in the germline V gene (reference sequence).

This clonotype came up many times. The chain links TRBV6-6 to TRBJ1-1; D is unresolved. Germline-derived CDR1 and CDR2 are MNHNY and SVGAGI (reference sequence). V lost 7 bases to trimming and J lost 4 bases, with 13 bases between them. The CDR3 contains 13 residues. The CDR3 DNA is TGTGCCAGCATGGGCATCCCGGGCACTGAAGCTTTCTTT. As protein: CASMGIPGTEAFF.